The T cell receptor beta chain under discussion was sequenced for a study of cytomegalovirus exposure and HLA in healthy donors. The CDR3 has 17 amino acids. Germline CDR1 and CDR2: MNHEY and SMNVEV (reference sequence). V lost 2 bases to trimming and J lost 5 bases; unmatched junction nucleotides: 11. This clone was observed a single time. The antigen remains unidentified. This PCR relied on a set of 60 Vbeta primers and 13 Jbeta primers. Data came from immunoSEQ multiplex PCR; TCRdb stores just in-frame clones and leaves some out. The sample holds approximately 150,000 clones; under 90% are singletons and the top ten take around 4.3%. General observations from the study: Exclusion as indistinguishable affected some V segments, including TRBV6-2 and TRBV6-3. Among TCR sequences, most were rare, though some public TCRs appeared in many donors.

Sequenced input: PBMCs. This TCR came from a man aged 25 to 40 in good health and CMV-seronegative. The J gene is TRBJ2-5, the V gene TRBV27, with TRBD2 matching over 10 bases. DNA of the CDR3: TGTGCCAGCAGTTTACAGGCTAGCGGGAGTCATGGGGAGACCCAGTACTTC. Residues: CASSLQASGSHGETQYF.